This record looks at one TCR beta chain sequence and its context. Antigen: not known. The data were taken from a study of blood T cells in healthy people across ages. Overall study results and limits: Roughly linear declines in TCR beta diversity per million T cells occurred with age.

Using a J-beta primer mix together with a sample-barcoded 5' primer, a second PCR was run for roughly 6 to 11 cycles. All cDNA molecules were each tagged by a template-switch adaptor with 12 random nucleotides. There were at least 2.5 million CDR3-containing paired-end reads obtained from each sample. TCRdb ran MiXCR on the 5' RACE reads and lists one entry per CDR3 protein. Among fewer than 700,000 distinct CDR3 sequences listed, less than 45% were seen once. Every donor contributed roughly 10 milliliters of peripheral blood by blood draw. This CDR3 has 16 amino acids. CDR1 and CDR2 from the germline V gene are SGHRS and YFSETQ. The ends lost 4 bases at V and 2 bases at J; junction bases unmatched: 8.

This clonotype originated in an elderly man in good health. The chain recombines TRBV5-1 with TRBJ2-1, with TRBD1 matching over 8 bases. The sample comprised blood. CDR3 DNA sequence: TGCGCCAGCAGCGGCCCGGCAGGGGGCGCCTACAATGAGCAGTTCTTC. This codes for CASSGPAGGAYNEQFF. The variable domain in full, completed from reference TRBV5-1 and TRBJ2-1, reads KAGVTQTPRYLIKTRGQQVTLSCSPISGHRSVSWYQQTPGQGLQFLFEYFSETQRNKGNFPGRFSGRQFSNSRSEMNVSTLELGDSALYLCASSGPAGGAYNEQFFGPGTRLTVL.